This T cell receptor (beta chain) was recovered during a study of OX40 agonist ivuxolimab in advanced cancers. The overall study: An anti-OX40 (CD134) antibody with agonistic activity, ivuxolimab, was administered to patients. Prior therapy, whether anti-PD-1, anti-PD-L1 or anti-CTLA-4, was allowed, and approximately 40% had some. General study points: At doses 0.1 to 3.0 mg/kg, CD4+ and CD8+ clones expanded. Compared with others, partial responders at 0.1-3.0 mg/kg displayed clonal expansion among the lowest.

As to this clone: Its specificity is not known.

Profiled with immunoSEQ multiplex PCR; TCRdb holds only in-frame clones, not every one. The sample lists fewer than 25,000 clones; nearly 90% were seen once. The clonotype originates from an adult with an advanced solid tumor such as melanoma, head and neck, liver or kidney cancer. The sequencing used CD4+ or CD8+ T cells sorted from blood, collected in a trial of the OX40 agonist ivuxolimab.

This CDR3 reads CASSGTPNEQYF. The CDR3 nucleotides are TGTGCCAGTTCCGGGACCCCGAACGAGCAGTACTTC. V gene TRBV19 combines with J gene TRBJ2-7, with D possibly called TRBD1 or TRBD2 (5 bases each). CDR3 size: 12 residues. V dropped 8 bases and J dropped 5 bases, with 13 bases sitting between them. Germline CDR1 is LNHDA and CDR2 is SQIVND (reference sequence).